These T cell receptor beta chains were read from a single sample in a study of cytomegalovirus exposure and HLA in healthy donors. Method: immunoSEQ multiplex PCR; TCRdb's copy keeps in-frame clones and lacks some. The data show some 120,000 clones, approximately 89% seen once. The sample consisted of PBMCs. These receptors all stem from a young woman in good health and CMV-seronegative. Both conserved end residues are part of each CDR3. The order of the fields is J gene, D gene, V gene, clone size, CDR3 DNA, CDR3 protein. A D gene is named only where the DNA matches it firmly. Clone size appears in some rows only: once, few, many, or a class for an expanded clone.

TRBJ2-1 NA TRBV30 NA TGTGCCTGGAGTGAGGGAGGGGGGGAGCAGTTCTTC CAWSEGGGEQFF
TRBJ1-1 NA TRBV9 NA TGTGCCAGCAGCCCAAGCATGAACACTGAAGCTTTCTTT CASSPSMNTEAFF
TRBJ2-3 NA TRBV9 once TGTGCCAGCAGCGGGGAGTGGGATACGCAGTATTTT CASSGEWDTQYF
TRBJ2-5 TRBD1 TRBV7-8 NA TGTGCCAGCAGCTTGCTAGGGGGCCTCCTCCAAGAGACCCAGTACTTC CASSLLGGLLQETQYF
TRBJ2-3 TRBD2 TRBV5-4 NA TGTGCCAGCGGGACTAGCGGCACAGATACGCAGTATTTT CASGTSGTDTQYF
TRBJ2-1 TRBD2 TRBV13 NA TGTGCCAGCAGCTTAGGTACTAGCGGGATAGGTGAAGATGAGCAGTTCTTC CASSLGTSGIGEDEQFF
TRBJ2-3 TRBD2 TRBV27 NA TGTGCCAGCAGTTCCGGGACTAGCGGGATCACAGATACGCAGTATTTT CASSSGTSGITDTQYF
TRBJ1-1 NA TRBV2 NA TGTGCCAGCAGCCAACTTATGGACACTGAAGCTTTCTTT CASSQLMDTEAFF
TRBJ2-2 NA TRBV18 NA TGTGCCAGCTCACCATCCGAGGCCAGGGTGAACACCGGGGAGCTGTTTTTT CASSPSEARVNTGELFF
TRBJ1-1 NA TRBV6-1 NA TGTGCCAGCAGTACTACAGGGATCGCTTACACTGAAGCTTTCTTT CASSTTGIAYTEAFF
TRBJ2-5 NA TRBV6-5 NA TGTGCCAGCAGTTACTCGGCAGGTCAAGAGACCCAGTACTTC CASSYSAGQETQYF
TRBJ2-3 NA TRBV28 NA TGTGCCAGCAGCACCCCGCGGGGAGAGTCGCAGTATTTT CASSTPRGESQYF
TRBJ1-1 TRBD1 TRBV5-1 NA TGCGCCAGCAGCTTCGGGACAGGGAACACTGAAGCTTTCTTT CASSFGTGNTEAFF
TRBJ2-2 NA TRBV7-2 NA TGTGCCAGCAGCCTTCTTCCGACAGGAGTGAACACCGGGGAGCTGTTTTTT CASSLLPTGVNTGELFF
TRBJ1-2 NA TRBV6-5 NA TGTGCCAGCAGTTACTCGCGACAGGCCCACTATGGCTACACCTTC CASSYSRQAHYGYTF
TRBJ1-3 TRBD1 TRBV6-5 NA TGTGCCAGCAGTTCTTGGACAGGGATGAAGTCAAGCACCATATATTTT CASSSWTGMKSSTIYF
TRBJ2-4 TRBD1 TRBV28 NA TGTGCCAGCAGCACAGGGGGAAAGGCCAAAAACATTCAGTACTTC CASSTGGKAKNIQYF
TRBJ1-1 TRBD1 TRBV6-6 NA TGTGCCAGCAGTTTGGGGACAGGTGAAGCTTTCTTT CASSLGTGEAFF
TRBJ2-2 NA TRBV5-1 NA TGCGCCAGCAGCCGAGCGGGCAGCGGGCGAGGCACCGGGGAGCTGTTTTTT CASSRAGSGRGTGELFF
TRBJ1-5 TRBD1 TRBV28 NA TGTGCCAGCAGCCCTCCAGGGGGGTTTGACAATCAGCCCCAGCATTTT CASSPPGGFDNQPQHF
TRBJ2-1 TRBD2 TRBV19 NA TGTGCCAGTAGTCCCGGTACTAGCGGCGAGCAGTTCTTC CASSPGTSGEQFF
TRBJ2-1 TRBD2 TRBV7-7 NA TGTGCCAGCAGCGTCGGGGGGGAATTCTACAATGAGCAGTTCTTC CASSVGGEFYNEQFF
TRBJ2-1 TRBD2 TRBV5-1 NA TGCGCCAGCAGCTTGGTCGTAGCGGGGGGGCATGAGCAGTTCTTC CASSLVVAGGHEQFF
TRBJ1-1 NA TRBV30 NA TGTGCCTGGACGAGGGGAGGGAACACTGAAGCTTTCTTT CAWTRGGNTEAFF
TRBJ2-3 NA TRBV6-1 NA TGTGCCAACAGTGGCGGCAGCACAGATACGCAGTATTTT CANSGGSTDTQYF
TRBJ1-2 TRBD1 TRBV25-1 NA TGTGCCAGCAGTACTCGACAGGGGGCCTATGGCTACACCTTC CASSTRQGAYGYTF
TRBJ1-6 NA TRBV2 NA TGTGCCAGCAGCGTCGGGGTTAGGGATTCACCCCTCCACTTT CASSVGVRDSPLHF
TRBJ1-2 NA TRBV5-6 NA TGTGCCAGCAGCTTGTCAAGAGGGCCTACGGAGGGCTATGGCTACACCTTC CASSLSRGPTEGYGYTF
TRBJ2-1 TRBD2 TRBV2 NA TGTGCCAGCAGACGACGACTAGCGGGGGAGCTCAATGAGCAGTTCTTC CASRRRLAGELNEQFF
TRBJ2-3 NA TRBV10-1 NA TGCGCCAGCAGTGAGCTGTCGACTAGCACAGATACGCAGTATTTT CASSELSTSTDTQYF
TRBJ1-1 NA TRBV5-6 NA TGTGCCAGCAGCGGGGGGACGCTGGAAGCTTTCTTT CASSGGTLEAFF
TRBJ1-1 TRBD1 TRBV30 NA TGTGCCTACTTAGGGGGCAGAAGAACTGAAGCTTTCTTT CAYLGGRRTEAFF
TRBJ2-6 NA TRBV7-6 NA TGTGCCAGCAGCCACCCTGGTCTAGCTCGCTCTGGGGCCAACGTCCTGACTTTC CASSHPGLARSGANVLTF
TRBJ1-5 NA TRBV19 NA TGTGCCAGTAGTTTCCAGATAAATCAGCCCCAGCATTTT CASSFQINQPQHF
TRBJ2-7 TRBD1 TRBV25-1 once TGTGCCAGCAGTGAACGACAGGGTTCCTACGAGCAGTACTTC CASSERQGSYEQYF
TRBJ2-1 NA TRBV11-2 NA TGTGCCAGCAGCCCAACGGTCCTGCAGGGTCTTGTCAATGAGCAGTTCTTC CASSPTVLQGLVNEQFF
TRBJ2-2 TRBD2 TRBV25-1 NA TGTGCCAGCAGTGACACCGGGGGGGACCCCGGGGAGCTGTTTTTT CASSDTGGDPGELFF
TRBJ1-2 NA TRBV10-2 NA TGCGCCAGCAGTGAAAGGGGACGGCGGGAGGGCTACACCTTC CASSERGRREGYTF
TRBJ2-7 TRBD2 TRBV5-4 few TGTGCCAGCAGCGGCGGACTAGCGGGGGAGGCGCTCTCCTACGAGCAGTACTTC CASSGGLAGEALSYEQYF
TRBJ1-1 NA TRBV28 NA TGTGCCAGCAGTTTATTGGTCAGGGGAGGGCCTGAAGCTTTCTTT CASSLLVRGGPEAFF
TRBJ1-5 NA TRBV27 NA TGTGCCAGCTCCCGGTCGGGGAAGGGGCCCCAGCATTTT CASSRSGKGPQHF
TRBJ2-2 NA TRBV9 NA TGTGCCAGCAGCGTAGGCAGCCGGAGCTTGAGCACCGGGGAGCTGTTTTTT CASSVGSRSLSTGELFF
TRBJ1-2 TRBD1 TRBV15 NA TGTGCCACCAGCAGAGAACCCCCGGGACAGGGGACCTATGGCTACACCTTC CATSREPPGQGTYGYTF
TRBJ2-7 NA TRBV2 once TGTGCCAGCAGTCCACAATCCTACGAGCAGTACTTC CASSPQSYEQYF
TRBJ1-5 NA TRBV5-1 NA TGCGCCAGCAGGAGGGTGAGCTCGGATGAGCCCCAGCATTTT CASRRVSSDEPQHF
TRBJ1-5 NA TRBV7-6 NA TGTGCCAGCAGCTTAGGTCGTAGCAATCAGCCCCAGCATTTT CASSLGRSNQPQHF
TRBJ1-5 NA TRBV7-9 NA TGTGCCAGCAGCTTAGGCGCACAGCCCCAGCATTTT CASSLGAQPQHF
TRBJ2-5 TRBD2 TRBV4-3 NA TGCGCCAGCAGCCAAGATTTCAGCGGGAGAGAGACCCAGTACTTC CASSQDFSGRETQYF
TRBJ2-6 TRBD1 TRBV6-1 NA TGTGCCAGCAGTGAGGGACAGGGGGTTGGCGCCAACGTCCTGACTTTC CASSEGQGVGANVLTF
TRBJ1-6 NA TRBV28 NA TGTGCCAGCAGTTTTCAGGGGCGCAATTCACCCCTCCACTTT CASSFQGRNSPLHF
TRBJ2-7 NA TRBV28 NA TGTGCCAGCAGGCTGGCAGGGGTTAGTAACGAGCAGTACTTC CASRLAGVSNEQYF
TRBJ1-1 TRBD1 TRBV5-1 NA TGCGCCAGCAGCTTCGACGGACAGGGGGAAGCTTTCTTT CASSFDGQGEAFF
TRBJ2-7 TRBD2 TRBV5-3 NA TGTGCCAGAAGCCCCCCCCGCGGGAGGTCCTACGAGCAGTACTTC CARSPPRGRSYEQYF
TRBJ1-6 NA TRBV2 NA TGTGCCAGCAGTGTTAAGAGCGAGTCACCCCTCCACTTT CASSVKSESPLHF
TRBJ2-5 TRBD2 TRBV14 NA TGTGCCAGCAGCCCCAGCGGGAGGTTCCAGTACTTC CASSPSGRFQYF
TRBJ2-1 TRBD1 TRBV6-6 NA TGTGCCAGCAGTCTACGGACAGGACCCTACAATGAGCAGTTCTTC CASSLRTGPYNEQFF